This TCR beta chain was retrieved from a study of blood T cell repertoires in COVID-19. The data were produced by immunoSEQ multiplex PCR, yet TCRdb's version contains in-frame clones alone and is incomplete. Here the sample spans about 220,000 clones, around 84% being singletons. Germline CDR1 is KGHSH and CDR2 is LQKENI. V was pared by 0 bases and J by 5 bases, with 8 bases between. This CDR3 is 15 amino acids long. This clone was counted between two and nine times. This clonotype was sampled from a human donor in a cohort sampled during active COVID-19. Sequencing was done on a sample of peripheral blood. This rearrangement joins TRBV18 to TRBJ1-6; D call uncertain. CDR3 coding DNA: TGTGCCAGCTCACCACCAGGAGGGAATAATTCACCCCTCCACTTT. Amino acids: CASSPPGGNNSPLHF.